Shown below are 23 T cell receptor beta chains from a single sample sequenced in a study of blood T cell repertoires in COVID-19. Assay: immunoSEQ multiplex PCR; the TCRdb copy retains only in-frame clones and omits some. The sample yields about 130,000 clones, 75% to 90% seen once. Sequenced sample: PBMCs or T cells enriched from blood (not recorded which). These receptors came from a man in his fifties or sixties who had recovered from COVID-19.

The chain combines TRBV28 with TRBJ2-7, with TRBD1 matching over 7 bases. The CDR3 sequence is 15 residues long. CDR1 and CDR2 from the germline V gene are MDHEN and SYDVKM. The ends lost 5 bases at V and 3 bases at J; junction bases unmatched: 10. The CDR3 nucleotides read TGTGCCAGCAGTCCGACAGGGCGGGTTATCTACGAGCAGTACGTC. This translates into CASSPTGRVIYEQYV.

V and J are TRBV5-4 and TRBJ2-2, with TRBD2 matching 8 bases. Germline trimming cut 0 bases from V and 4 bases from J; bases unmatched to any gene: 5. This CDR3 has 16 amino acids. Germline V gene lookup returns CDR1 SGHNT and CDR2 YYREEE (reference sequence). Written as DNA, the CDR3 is TGTGCCAGCAGCTTGGCCGGCCTAGCGGGCACCGGGGAGCTGTTTTTT. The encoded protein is CASSLAGLAGTGELFF.

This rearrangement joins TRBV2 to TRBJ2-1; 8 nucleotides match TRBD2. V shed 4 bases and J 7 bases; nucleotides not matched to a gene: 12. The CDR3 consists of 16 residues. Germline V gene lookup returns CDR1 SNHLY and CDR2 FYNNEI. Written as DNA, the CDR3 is TGTGCCAGCAGTGGGGGGAGCGGGAGAGCGGGTAATGAGCAGTTCTTC. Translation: CASSGGSGRAGNEQFF.

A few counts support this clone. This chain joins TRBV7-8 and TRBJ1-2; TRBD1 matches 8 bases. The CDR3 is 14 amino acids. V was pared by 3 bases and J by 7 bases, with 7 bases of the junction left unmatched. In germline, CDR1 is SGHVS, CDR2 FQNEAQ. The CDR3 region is CASSFDGQGFGYTF. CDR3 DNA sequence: TGTGCCAGCAGCTTTGACGGACAGGGATTTGGCTACACCTTC.

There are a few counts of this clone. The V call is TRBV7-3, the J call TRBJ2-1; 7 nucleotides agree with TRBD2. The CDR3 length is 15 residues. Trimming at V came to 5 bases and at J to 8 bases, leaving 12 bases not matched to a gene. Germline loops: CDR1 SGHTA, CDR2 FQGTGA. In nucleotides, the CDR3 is TGTGCCAGCAGCCCCCTGGGGGGGATAATCGATGAGCAGTTCTTC. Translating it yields CASSPLGGIIDEQFF.

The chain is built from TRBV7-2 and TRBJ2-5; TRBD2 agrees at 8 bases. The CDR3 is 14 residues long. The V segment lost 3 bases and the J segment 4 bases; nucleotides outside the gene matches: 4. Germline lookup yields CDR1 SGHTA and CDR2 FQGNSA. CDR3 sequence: CASSLRGARETQYF. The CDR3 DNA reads TGTGCCAGCAGCTTGCGGGGGGCGAGAGAGACCCAGTACTTC.

CDR3 sequence (DNA): TGTGCCAGCAGCTTTTTAAGCGGGGGGGCCACAGATACGCAGTATTTT. Its protein product is CASSFLSGGATDTQYF. V usage is TRBV11-3 and J usage is TRBJ2-3; 10 bases agree with TRBD2. CDR3 size: 16 residues. Losses at the gene ends were 3 bases for V and 2 bases for J; bases not matched to a gene: 5. The germline gives CDR1 SGHNT, CDR2 YENEEA. Filled out from reference TRBV11-3 and TRBJ2-3, the complete variable domain reads EAGVVQSPRYKIIEKKQPVAFWCNPISGHNTLYWYLQNLGQGPELLIRYENEEAVDDSQLPKDRFSAERLKGVDSTLKIQPAELGDSAVYLCASSFLSGGATDTQYFGPGTRLTVL.

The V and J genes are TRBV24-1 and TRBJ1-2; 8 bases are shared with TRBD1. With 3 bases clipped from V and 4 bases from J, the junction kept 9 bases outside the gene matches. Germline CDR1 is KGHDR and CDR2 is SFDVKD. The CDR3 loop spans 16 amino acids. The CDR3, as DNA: TGTGCCACCAGTGATCCAACGACAGGGGAGGCCTATGGCTACACCTTC. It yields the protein CATSDPTTGEAYGYTF.

The CDR3 DNA sequence: TGTGCCAGCAGTTGGACAGGGGTGGGGAATTCACCCCTCCACTTT. The encoded protein is CASSWTGVGNSPLHF. The chain employs TRBV6-2 or TRBV6-3 and TRBJ1-6, with 9 bases fitting TRBD1. CDR3 length: 15 residues. Trimming at V came to 4 bases and at J to 7 bases, leaving 5 bases not matched to a gene. CDR1 and CDR2 (germline): MNHEY, SVGEGT.

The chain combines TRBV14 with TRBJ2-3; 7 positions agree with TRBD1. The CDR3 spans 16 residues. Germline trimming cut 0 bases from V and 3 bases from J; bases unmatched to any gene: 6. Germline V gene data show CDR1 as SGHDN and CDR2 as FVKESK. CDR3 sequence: CASSQEKGARTDTQYF. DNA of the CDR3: TGTGCCAGCAGCCAAGAAAAGGGGGCGCGAACAGATACGCAGTATTTT.

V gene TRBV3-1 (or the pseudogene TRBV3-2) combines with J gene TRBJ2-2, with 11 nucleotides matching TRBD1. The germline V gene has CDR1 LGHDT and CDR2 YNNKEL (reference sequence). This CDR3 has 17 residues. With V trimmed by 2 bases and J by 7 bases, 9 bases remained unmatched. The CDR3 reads CASSQMAGTGGIGELFF. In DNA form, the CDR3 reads TGTGCCAGCAGCCAAATGGCGGGGACAGGGGGTATCGGGGAGCTGTTTTTT.

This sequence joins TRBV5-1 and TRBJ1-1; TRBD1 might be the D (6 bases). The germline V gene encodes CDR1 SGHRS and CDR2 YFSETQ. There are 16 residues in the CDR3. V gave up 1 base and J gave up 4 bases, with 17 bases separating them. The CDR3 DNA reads TGCGCCAGCAGCTTGAGGCAGGGGAAAACTGGCACTGAAGCTTTCTTT. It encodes CASSLRQGKTGTEAFF.

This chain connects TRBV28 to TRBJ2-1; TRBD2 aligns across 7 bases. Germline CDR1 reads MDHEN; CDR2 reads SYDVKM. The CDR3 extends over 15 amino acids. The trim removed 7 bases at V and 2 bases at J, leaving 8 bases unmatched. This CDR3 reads CASIPPGGTYNEQFF. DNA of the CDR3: TGTGCCAGCATTCCACCGGGAGGCACCTACAATGAGCAGTTCTTC.

CDR3 in amino acids: CASSLWVDSNEQFF. CDR3 in DNA: TGTGCCAGCAGTTTATGGGTAGACTCCAATGAGCAGTTCTTC. J is TRBJ2-1 and V is TRBV27; D not certain. Germline CDR1 reads MNHEY; CDR2 reads SMNVEV (reference sequence). V was shortened by 1 base and J by 6 bases, with 10 bases between the two germline ends. This CDR3 spans 14 amino acids.

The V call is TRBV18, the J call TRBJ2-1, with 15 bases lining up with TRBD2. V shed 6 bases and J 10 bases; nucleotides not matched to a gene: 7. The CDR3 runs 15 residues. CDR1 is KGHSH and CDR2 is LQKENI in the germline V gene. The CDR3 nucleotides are TGTGCCAGCTCGCGCGGACTAGCGGGGGGGGAAGAGCAGTTCTTC. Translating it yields CASSRGLAGGEEQFF.

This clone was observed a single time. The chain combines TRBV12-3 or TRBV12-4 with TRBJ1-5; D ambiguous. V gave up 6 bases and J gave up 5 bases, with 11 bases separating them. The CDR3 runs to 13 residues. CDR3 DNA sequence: TGTGCCAGCAGGATGGGGAGTGATCAGCCCCAGCATTTT. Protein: CASRMGSDQPQHF.

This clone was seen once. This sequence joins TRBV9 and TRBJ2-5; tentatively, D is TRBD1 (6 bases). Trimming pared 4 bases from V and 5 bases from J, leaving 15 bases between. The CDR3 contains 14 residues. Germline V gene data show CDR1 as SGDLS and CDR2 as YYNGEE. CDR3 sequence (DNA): TGTGCCAGCAGCACCCTAGGGGGTGGGGAGACCCAGTACTTC. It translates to CASSTLGGGETQYF. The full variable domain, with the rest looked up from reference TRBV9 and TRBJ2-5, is DSGVTQTPKHLITATGQRVTLRCSPRSGDLSVYWYQQSLDQGLQFLIQYYNGEERAKGNILERFSAQQFPDLHSELNLSSLELGDSALYFCASSTLGGGETQYFGPGTRLLVL.

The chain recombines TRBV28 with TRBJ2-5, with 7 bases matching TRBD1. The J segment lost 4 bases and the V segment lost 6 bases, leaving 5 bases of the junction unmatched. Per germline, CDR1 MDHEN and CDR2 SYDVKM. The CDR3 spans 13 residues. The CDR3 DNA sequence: TGTGCCAGCAGGGGGGACAGTCCAGAGACCCAGTACTTC. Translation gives CASRGDSPETQYF.

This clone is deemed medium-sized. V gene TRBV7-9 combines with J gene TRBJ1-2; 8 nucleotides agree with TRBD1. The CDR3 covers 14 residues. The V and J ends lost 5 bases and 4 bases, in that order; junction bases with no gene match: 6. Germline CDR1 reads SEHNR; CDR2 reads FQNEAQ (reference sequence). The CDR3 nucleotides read TGTGCCAGCAGCCGCTTCGGACAGGGCTATGGCTACACCTTC. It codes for CASSRFGQGYGYTF.

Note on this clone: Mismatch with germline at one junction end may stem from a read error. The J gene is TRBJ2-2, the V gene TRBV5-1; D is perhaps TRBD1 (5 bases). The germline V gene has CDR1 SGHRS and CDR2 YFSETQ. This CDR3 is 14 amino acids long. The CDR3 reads CASSSSGNPGELFF. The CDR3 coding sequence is TGCGCCAGCAGCTCCTCAGGGAACCCCGGGGAGCTGTTTTTT. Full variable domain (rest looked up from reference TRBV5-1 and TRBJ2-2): KAGVTQTPRYLIKTRGQQVTLSCSPISGHRSVSWYQQTPGQGLQFLFEYFSETQRNKGNFPGRFSGRQFSNSRSEMNVSTLELGDSALYLCASSSSGNPGELFFGEGSRLTVL.

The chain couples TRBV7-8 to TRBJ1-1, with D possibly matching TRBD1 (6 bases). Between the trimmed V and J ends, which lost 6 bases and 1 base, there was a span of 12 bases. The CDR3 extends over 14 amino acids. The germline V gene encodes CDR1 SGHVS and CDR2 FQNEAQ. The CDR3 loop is CASRYRAGNTEAFF. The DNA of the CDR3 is TGTGCCAGCAGATACAGGGCTGGGAACACTGAAGCTTTCTTT. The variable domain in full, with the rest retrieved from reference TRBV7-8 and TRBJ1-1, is GAGVSQSPRYKVAKRGQDVALRCDPISGHVSLFWYQQALGQGPEFLTYFQNEAQLDKSGLPSDRFFAERPEGSVSTLKIQRTQQEDSAVYLCASRYRAGNTEAFFGQGTRLTVV.

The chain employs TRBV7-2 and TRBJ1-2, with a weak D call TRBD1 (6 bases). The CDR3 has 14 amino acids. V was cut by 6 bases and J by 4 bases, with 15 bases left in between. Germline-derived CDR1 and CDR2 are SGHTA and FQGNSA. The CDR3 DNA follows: TGTGCCAGCAGAACTACAGGGTCCGGCTATGGCTACACCTTC. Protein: CASRTTGSGYGYTF.

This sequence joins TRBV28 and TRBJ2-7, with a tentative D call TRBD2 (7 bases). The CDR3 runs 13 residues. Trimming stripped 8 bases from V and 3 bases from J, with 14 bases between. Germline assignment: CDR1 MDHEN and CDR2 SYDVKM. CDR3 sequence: CASRRGTNYEQYF. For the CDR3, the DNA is TGTGCCAGCCGAAGGGGGACTAACTACGAGCAGTACTTC.